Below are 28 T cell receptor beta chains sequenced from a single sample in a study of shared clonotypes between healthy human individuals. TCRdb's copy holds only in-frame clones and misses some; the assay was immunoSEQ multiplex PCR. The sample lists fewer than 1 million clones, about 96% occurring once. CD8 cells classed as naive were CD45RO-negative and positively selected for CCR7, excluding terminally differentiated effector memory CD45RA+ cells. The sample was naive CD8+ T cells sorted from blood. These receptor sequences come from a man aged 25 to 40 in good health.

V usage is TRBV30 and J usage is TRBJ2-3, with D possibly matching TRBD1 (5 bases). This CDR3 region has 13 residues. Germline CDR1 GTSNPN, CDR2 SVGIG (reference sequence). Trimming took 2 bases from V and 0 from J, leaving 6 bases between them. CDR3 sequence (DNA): TGTGCCTGGAGTCCAGGGAGCACAGATACGCAGTATTTT. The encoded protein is CAWSPGSTDTQYF.

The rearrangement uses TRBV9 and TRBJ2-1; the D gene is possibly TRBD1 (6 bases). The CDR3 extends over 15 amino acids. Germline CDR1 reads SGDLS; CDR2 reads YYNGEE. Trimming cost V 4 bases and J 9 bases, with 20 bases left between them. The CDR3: CASSTYIQGGGEQFF. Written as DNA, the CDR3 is TGTGCCAGCAGCACCTACATACAGGGTGGTGGTGAGCAGTTCTTC. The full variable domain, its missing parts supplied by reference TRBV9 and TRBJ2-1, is DSGVTQTPKHLITATGQRVTLRCSPRSGDLSVYWYQQSLDQGLQFLIQYYNGEERAKGNILERFSAQQFPDLHSELNLSSLELGDSALYFCASSTYIQGGGEQFFGPGTRLTVL.

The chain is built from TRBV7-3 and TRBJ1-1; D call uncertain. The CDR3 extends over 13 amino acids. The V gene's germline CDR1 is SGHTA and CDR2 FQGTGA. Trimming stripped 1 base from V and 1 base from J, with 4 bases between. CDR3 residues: CASSLNGNTEAFF. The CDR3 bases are TGTGCCAGCAGCTTAAACGGGAACACTGAAGCTTTCTTT.

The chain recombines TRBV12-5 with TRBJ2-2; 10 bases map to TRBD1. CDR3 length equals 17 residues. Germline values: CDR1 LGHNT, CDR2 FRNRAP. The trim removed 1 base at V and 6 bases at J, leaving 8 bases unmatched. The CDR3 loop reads CASGLAYGQGDAGELFF. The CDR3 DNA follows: TGTGCTAGTGGTTTGGCCTATGGACAGGGGGACGCCGGGGAGCTGTTTTTT.

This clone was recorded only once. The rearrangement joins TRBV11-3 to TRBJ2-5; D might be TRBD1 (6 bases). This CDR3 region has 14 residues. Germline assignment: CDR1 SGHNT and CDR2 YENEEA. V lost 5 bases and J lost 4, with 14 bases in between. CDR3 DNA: TGTGCCAGCAGCCTAGGCACAGGGTTAGAGACCCAGTACTTC. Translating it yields CASSLGTGLETQYF. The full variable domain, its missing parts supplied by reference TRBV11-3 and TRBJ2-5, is EAGVVQSPRYKIIEKKQPVAFWCNPISGHNTLYWYLQNLGQGPELLIRYENEEAVDDSQLPKDRFSAERLKGVDSTLKIQPAELGDSAVYLCASSLGTGLETQYFGPGTRLLVL.

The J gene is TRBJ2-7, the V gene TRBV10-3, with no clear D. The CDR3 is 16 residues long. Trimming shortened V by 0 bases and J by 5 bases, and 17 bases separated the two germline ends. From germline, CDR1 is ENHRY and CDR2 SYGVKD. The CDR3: CAISESSTLLAHEQYF. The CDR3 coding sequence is TGTGCCATCAGTGAGTCGTCCACTCTCTTAGCCCACGAGCAGTACTTC.

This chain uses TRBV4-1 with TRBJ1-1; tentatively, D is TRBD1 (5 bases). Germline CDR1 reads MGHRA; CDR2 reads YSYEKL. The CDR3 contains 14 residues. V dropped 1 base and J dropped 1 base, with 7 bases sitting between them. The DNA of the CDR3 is TGCGCCAGCAGCCAAGGGGGGAGGAACACTGAAGCTTTCTTT. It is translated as CASSQGGRNTEAFF.

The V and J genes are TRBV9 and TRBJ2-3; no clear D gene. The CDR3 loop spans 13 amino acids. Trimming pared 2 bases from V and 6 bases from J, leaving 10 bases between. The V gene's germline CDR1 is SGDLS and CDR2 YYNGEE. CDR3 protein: CASSVKLSDTQYF. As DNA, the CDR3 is TGTGCCAGCAGCGTTAAGTTGTCTGATACGCAGTATTTT. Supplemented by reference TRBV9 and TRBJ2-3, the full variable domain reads DSGVTQTPKHLITATGQRVTLRCSPRSGDLSVYWYQQSLDQGLQFLIQYYNGEERAKGNILERFSAQQFPDLHSELNLSSLELGDSALYFCASSVKLSDTQYFGPGTRLTVL.

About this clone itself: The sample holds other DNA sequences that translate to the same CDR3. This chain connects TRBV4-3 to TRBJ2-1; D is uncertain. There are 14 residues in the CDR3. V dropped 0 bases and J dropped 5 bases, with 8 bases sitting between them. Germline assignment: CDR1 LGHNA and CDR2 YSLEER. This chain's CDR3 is CASSQDLTDNEQFF. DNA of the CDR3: TGCGCCAGCAGCCAAGATCTAACAGACAATGAGCAGTTCTTC.

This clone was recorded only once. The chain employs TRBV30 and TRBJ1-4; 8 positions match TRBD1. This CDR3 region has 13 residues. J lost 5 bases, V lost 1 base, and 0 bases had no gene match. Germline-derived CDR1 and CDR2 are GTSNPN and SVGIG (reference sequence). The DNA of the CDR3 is TGTGCCTGGAGTGACAGGGGGAATGAAAAACTGTTTTTT. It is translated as CAWSDRGNEKLFF.

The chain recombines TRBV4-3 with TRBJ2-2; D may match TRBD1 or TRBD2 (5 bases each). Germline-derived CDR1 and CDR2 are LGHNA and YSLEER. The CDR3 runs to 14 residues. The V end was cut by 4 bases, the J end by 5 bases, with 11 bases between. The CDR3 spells CASSREWGTGELFF. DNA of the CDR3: TGCGCCAGCAGCCGCGAGTGGGGGACCGGGGAGCTGTTTTTT.

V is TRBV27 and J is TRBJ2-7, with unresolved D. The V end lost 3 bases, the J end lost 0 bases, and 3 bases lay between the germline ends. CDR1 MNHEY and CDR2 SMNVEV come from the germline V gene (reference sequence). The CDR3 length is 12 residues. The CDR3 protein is CASSFGSYEQYF. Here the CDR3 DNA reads TGTGCCAGCAGTTTTGGCTCCTACGAGCAGTACTTC.

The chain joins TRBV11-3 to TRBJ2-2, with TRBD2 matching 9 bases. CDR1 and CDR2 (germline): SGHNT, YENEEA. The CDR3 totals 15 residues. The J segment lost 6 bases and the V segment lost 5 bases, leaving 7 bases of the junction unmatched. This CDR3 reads CASSPRTSVAGELFF. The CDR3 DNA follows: TGTGCCAGCAGCCCCCGGACTAGCGTCGCCGGGGAGCTGTTTTTT. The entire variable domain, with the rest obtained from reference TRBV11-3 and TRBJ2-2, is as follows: EAGVVQSPRYKIIEKKQPVAFWCNPISGHNTLYWYLQNLGQGPELLIRYENEEAVDDSQLPKDRFSAERLKGVDSTLKIQPAELGDSAVYLCASSPRTSVAGELFFGEGSRLTVL.

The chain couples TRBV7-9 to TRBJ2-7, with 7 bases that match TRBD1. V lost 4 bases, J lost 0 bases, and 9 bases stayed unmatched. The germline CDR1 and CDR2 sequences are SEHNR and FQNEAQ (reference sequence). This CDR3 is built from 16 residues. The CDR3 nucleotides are TGTGCCAGCAGCTCGACTACAGGGGCCTTCTCCTACGAGCAGTACTTC. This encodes CASSSTTGAFSYEQYF.

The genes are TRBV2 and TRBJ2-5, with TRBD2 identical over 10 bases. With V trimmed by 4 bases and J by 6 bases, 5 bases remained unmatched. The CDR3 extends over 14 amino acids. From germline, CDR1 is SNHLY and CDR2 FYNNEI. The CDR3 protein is CASSGLAGLQTQYF. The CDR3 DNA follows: TGTGCCAGCAGTGGACTAGCGGGTTTGCAGACCCAGTACTTC.

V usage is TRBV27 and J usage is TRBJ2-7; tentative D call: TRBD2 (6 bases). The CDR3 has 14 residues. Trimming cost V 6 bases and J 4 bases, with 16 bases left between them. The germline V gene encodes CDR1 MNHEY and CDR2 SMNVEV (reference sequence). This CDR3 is CASSPGLGQYEQYF. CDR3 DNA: TGTGCCAGCAGCCCGGGACTCGGGCAGTACGAGCAGTACTTC.

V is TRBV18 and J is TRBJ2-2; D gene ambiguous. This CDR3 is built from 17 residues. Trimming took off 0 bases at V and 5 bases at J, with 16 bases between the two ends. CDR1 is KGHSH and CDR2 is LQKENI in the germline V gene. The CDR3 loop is CASSPPNSQLGTGELFF. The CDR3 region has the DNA TGTGCCAGCTCACCACCGAATAGTCAGCTGGGGACCGGGGAGCTGTTTTTT.

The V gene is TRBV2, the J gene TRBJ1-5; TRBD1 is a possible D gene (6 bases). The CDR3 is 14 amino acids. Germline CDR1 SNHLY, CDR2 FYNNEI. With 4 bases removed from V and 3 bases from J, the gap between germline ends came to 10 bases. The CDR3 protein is CASSGQELNQPQHF. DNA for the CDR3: TGTGCCAGCAGTGGACAGGAGCTCAATCAGCCCCAGCATTTT.

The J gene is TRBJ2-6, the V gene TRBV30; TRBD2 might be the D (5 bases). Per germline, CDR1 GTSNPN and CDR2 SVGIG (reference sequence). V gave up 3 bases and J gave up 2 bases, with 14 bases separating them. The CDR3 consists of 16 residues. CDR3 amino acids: CAWSYGEGTGANVLTF. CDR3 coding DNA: TGTGCCTGGAGCTACGGGGAAGGGACTGGGGCCAACGTCCTGACTTTC.

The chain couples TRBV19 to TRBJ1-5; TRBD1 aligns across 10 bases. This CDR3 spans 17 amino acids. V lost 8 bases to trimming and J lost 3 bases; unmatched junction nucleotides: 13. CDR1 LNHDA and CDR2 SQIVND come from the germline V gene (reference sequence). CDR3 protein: CASSRGWDRGVNQPQHF. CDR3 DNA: TGTGCCAGTTCCAGAGGATGGGACAGGGGAGTCAATCAGCCCCAGCATTTT. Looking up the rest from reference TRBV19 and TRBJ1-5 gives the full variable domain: DGGITQSPKYLFRKEGQNVTLSCEQNLNHDAMYWYRQDPGQGLRLIYYSQIVNDFQKGDIAEGYSVSREKKESFPLTVTSAQKNPTAFYLCASSRGWDRGVNQPQHFGDGTRLSIL.

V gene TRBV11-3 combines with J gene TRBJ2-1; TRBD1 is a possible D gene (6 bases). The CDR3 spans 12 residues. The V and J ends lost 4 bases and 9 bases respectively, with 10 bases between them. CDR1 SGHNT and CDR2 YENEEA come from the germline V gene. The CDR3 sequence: CASSYRVGEQFF. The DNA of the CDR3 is TGTGCCAGCAGCTACAGGGTTGGTGAGCAGTTCTTC.

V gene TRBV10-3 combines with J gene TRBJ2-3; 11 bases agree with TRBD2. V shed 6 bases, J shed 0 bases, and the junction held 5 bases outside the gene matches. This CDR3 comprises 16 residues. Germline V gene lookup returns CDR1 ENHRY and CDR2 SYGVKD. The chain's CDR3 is CAIRVTSGASTDTQYF. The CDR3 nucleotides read TGTGCCATCAGGGTGACTAGCGGGGCTAGCACAGATACGCAGTATTTT.

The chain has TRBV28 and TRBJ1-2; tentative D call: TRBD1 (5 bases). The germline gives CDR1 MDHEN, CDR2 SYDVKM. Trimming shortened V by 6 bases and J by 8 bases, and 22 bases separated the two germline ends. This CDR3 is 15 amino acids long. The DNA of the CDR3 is TGTGCCAGCAGGTATCCCACCGGGACGCATACAGGCTACACCTTC. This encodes CASRYPTGTHTGYTF.

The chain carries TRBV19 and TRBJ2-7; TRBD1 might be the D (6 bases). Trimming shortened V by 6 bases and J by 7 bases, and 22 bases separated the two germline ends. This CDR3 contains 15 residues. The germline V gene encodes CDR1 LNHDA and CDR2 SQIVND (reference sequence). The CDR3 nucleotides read TGTGCCAGTAGCCTTGACAGGTCCCCAGGAAGGGAGCAGTACTTC. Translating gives CASSLDRSPGREQYF.

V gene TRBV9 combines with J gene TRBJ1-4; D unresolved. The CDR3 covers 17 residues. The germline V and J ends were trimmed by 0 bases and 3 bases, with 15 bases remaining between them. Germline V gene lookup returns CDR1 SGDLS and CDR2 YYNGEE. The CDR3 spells CASSVGETRAANEKLFF. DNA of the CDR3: TGTGCCAGCAGCGTAGGGGAGACAAGGGCAGCTAATGAAAAACTGTTTTTT.

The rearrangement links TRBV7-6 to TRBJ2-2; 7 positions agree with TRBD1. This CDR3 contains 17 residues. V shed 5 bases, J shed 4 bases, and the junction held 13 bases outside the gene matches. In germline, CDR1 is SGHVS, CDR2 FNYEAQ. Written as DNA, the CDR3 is TGTGCCAGCAGCAAGGGGCCCGGGACAGTGCCCACCGGGGAGCTGTTTTTT. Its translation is CASSKGPGTVPTGELFF.

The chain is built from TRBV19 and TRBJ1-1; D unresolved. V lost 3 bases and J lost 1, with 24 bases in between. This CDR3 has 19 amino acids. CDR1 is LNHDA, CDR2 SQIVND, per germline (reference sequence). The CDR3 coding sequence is TGTGCCAGTAGTATCGGGCTAAGGGCAGACGCGGGAACGAACACTGAAGCTTTCTTT. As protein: CASSIGLRADAGTNTEAFF.

The CDR3 spells CASSLSRKYRSGRINEQFF. The CDR3 region has the DNA TGTGCCAGCAGTTTATCGAGGAAATACCGCAGCGGGAGGATCAATGAGCAGTTCTTC. The gene calls are TRBV27 and TRBJ2-1; 9 nucleotides align to TRBD2. The CDR3 spans 19 residues. The V gene end was trimmed by 0 bases and the J gene end by 6 bases; junction bases not matched to a gene: 15. Germline CDR1 and CDR2: MNHEY and SMNVEV (reference sequence).